This is a list of T cell receptor beta chains from one sample in a study of blood T cell repertoires in COVID-19. TCRdb's table, derived via immunoSEQ multiplex PCR, lists solely in-frame clones and lacks some. The sample includes about 76,000 clones, approximately 83% of them seen just once. The sequenced material came from peripheral blood. These TCRs come from a man aged 80 or over with acute or convalescent COVID-19. The CDR3 runs from the conserved cysteine through the conserved F or W. D genes are given only for firm matches. Only part of the rows carry a size: once, few, many, or a class if the clone is expanded.

J gene: TRBJ1-1; V gene: TRBV7-2; D gene: NA; clone size: NA; CDR3 DNA: TGTGCCAGCAGCTTAGTCGGTTATGAAGCTTTCTTT; CDR3 protein: CASSLVGYEAFF
J gene: TRBJ1-1; V gene: TRBV5-1; D gene: TRBD1; clone size: few; CDR3 DNA: TGCGCCAGCAGCCAAACAGGGGGGAACACTGAAGCTTTCTTT; CDR3 protein: CASSQTGGNTEAFF
J gene: TRBJ1-1; V gene: TRBV2; D gene: TRBD1; clone size: NA; CDR3 DNA: TGTGCCAGCAGGACCCTCCAGGGGGCAGACACTGAAGCTTTCTTT; CDR3 protein: CASRTLQGADTEAFF
J gene: TRBJ1-1; V gene: TRBV18; D gene: NA; clone size: once; CDR3 DNA: TGTGCCAGCTCACCGGGACAAGCAAACACTGAAGCTTTCTTT; CDR3 protein: CASSPGQANTEAFF
J gene: TRBJ2-7; V gene: TRBV28; D gene: TRBD2; clone size: NA; CDR3 DNA: TGTGCCAGCAGTTTTACTCTAGCGGGCTTGACCTACGAGCAGTACTTC; CDR3 protein: CASSFTLAGLTYEQYF
J gene: TRBJ2-1; V gene: TRBV5-1; D gene: TRBD2; clone size: NA; CDR3 DNA: TGCGCCAGCAGCTTTATTCCAGCGGGAGTTCGCAATGAGCAGTTCTTC; CDR3 protein: CASSFIPAGVRNEQFF
J gene: TRBJ1-4; V gene: TRBV2; D gene: NA; clone size: NA; CDR3 DNA: TGTGCCAGCACCCGGGACTCGTTGACAACTAATGAAAAACTGTTTTTT; CDR3 protein: CASTRDSLTTNEKLFF
J gene: TRBJ2-7; V gene: TRBV4-3; D gene: TRBD1; clone size: NA; CDR3 DNA: TGCGCCAGCAGCCAGGATTATGGGACAGGGCTTAACGAGCAGTACTTC; CDR3 protein: CASSQDYGTGLNEQYF
J gene: TRBJ2-1; V gene: TRBV6-5; D gene: NA; clone size: NA; CDR3 DNA: TGTGCCAGCAGTTACTCGGGCAGGGCTCCTGGCAATGAGCAGTTCTTC; CDR3 protein: CASSYSGRAPGNEQFF
J gene: TRBJ2-7; V gene: TRBV19; D gene: TRBD1; clone size: NA; CDR3 DNA: TGTGCCAGTAGTAGGGACAGACGATACGAGCAGTACTTC; CDR3 protein: CASSRDRRYEQYF
J gene: TRBJ1-4; V gene: TRBV5-1; D gene: TRBD1; clone size: NA; CDR3 DNA: TGCGCCAGCAGCTTGAACACAGGGGGAGAAAAACTGTTTTTT; CDR3 protein: CASSLNTGGEKLFF
J gene: TRBJ2-7; V gene: TRBV29-1; D gene: NA; clone size: NA; CDR3 DNA: TGCAGCGTTGAGGGCAGCCACTCCTACGAGCAGTACTTC; CDR3 protein: CSVEGSHSYEQYF
J gene: TRBJ2-2; V gene: TRBV5-1; D gene: NA; clone size: once; CDR3 DNA: TGCGCCAGCGGCCTGGGGGCTCCGACCGGGGAGCTGTTTTTT; CDR3 protein: CASGLGAPTGELFF
J gene: TRBJ2-1; V gene: TRBV29-1; D gene: TRBD1; clone size: NA; CDR3 DNA: TGCAGCGTTACCGGGACAGGTGGCCTGAGGTACAATGAGCAGTTCTTC; CDR3 protein: CSVTGTGGLRYNEQFF
J gene: TRBJ2-3; V gene: TRBV5-1; D gene: TRBD2; clone size: NA; CDR3 DNA: TGCGCCAGCAGCTTGGGGTTTCTAGCGGGGGACGATACGCAGTATTTT; CDR3 protein: CASSLGFLAGDDTQYF
J gene: TRBJ2-7; V gene: TRBV11-3; D gene: TRBD1; clone size: NA; CDR3 DNA: TGTGCCAGCAGCTCCGGACAGGGTGATGCGTACTTC; CDR3 protein: CASSSGQGDAYF
J gene: TRBJ1-1; V gene: TRBV28; D gene: NA; clone size: few; CDR3 DNA: TGTGCCAGTGTAGGTGGAACACTGAATCGGGTCTTT; CDR3 protein: CASVGGTLNRVF
J gene: TRBJ2-3; V gene: TRBV6-2/TRBV6-3; D gene: NA; clone size: NA; CDR3 DNA: TGTGCCAGCAGTTACTCGAGCATCACAGATACGCAGTATTTT; CDR3 protein: CASSYSSITDTQYF
J gene: TRBJ2-6; V gene: TRBV5-5; D gene: TRBD1; clone size: NA; CDR3 DNA: TGTGCCAGCAGCTTCGATCCAGGGGGCTCTGGGGCCAACGTCCTGACTTTC; CDR3 protein: CASSFDPGGSGANVLTF
J gene: TRBJ1-2; V gene: TRBV19; D gene: NA; clone size: NA; CDR3 DNA: TGTGCCAGTAGTATCGGGACGCGAGGGGGTGGCTACACCTTC; CDR3 protein: CASSIGTRGGGYTF
J gene: TRBJ1-5; V gene: TRBV6-5; D gene: NA; clone size: many; CDR3 DNA: TGTGCCAGCAGTTACGGGGCGCGGAGTCAGCCCCAGCATTTT; CDR3 protein: CASSYGARSQPQHF
J gene: TRBJ2-4; V gene: TRBV29-1; D gene: TRBD1; clone size: NA; CDR3 DNA: TGCAGCGGATGGGGGACAGGGGGCGGCATTCAGTACTTC; CDR3 protein: CSGWGTGGGIQYF
J gene: TRBJ2-5; V gene: TRBV5-1; D gene: NA; clone size: NA; CDR3 DNA: TGCGCCAGCAGCCTGCCCCGCGGGACCCGCCAAGAGACCCAGTACTTC; CDR3 protein: CASSLPRGTRQETQYF
J gene: TRBJ2-7; V gene: TRBV5-6; D gene: NA; clone size: once; CDR3 DNA: TGTGCCAGCAGCTTGACAGGTTCTTCTACGGGGCAGTACTTC; CDR3 protein: CASSLTGSSTGQYF
J gene: TRBJ2-1; V gene: TRBV27; D gene: TRBD2; clone size: few; CDR3 DNA: TGTGCCAGCAGGAGAGCGGGAGGGCCGAACAATGAGCAGTTCTTC; CDR3 protein: CASRRAGGPNNEQFF
J gene: TRBJ2-3; V gene: TRBV6-2/TRBV6-3; D gene: TRBD1; clone size: NA; CDR3 DNA: TGTGCCAGCAGTTCCGGGACAGGGGGATCCCTCACAGATACGCAGTATTTT; CDR3 protein: CASSSGTGGSLTDTQYF
J gene: TRBJ1-4; V gene: TRBV19; D gene: TRBD1; clone size: once; CDR3 DNA: TGTGCCAGTAGCACCGGGACAGATAATGAAAAACTGTTTTTT; CDR3 protein: CASSTGTDNEKLFF
J gene: TRBJ1-5; V gene: TRBV19; D gene: TRBD1; clone size: NA; CDR3 DNA: TGTGCCAGTAGTTTCAGGGGGCCCAGGCAGCCCCAGCATTTT; CDR3 protein: CASSFRGPRQPQHF
J gene: TRBJ2-7; V gene: TRBV6-5; D gene: NA; clone size: NA; CDR3 DNA: TGTGCCAGCAGTTACTCATGGCAGAACTACGAGCAGTACTTC; CDR3 protein: CASSYSWQNYEQYF
J gene: TRBJ2-5; V gene: TRBV18; D gene: TRBD2; clone size: few; CDR3 DNA: TGTGCCAGCTCACCACTAGCGGGAACAGAGACCCAGTACTTC; CDR3 protein: CASSPLAGTETQYF
J gene: TRBJ1-2; V gene: TRBV11-2; D gene: TRBD1; clone size: NA; CDR3 DNA: TGTGCCAGCAGCAAGGCCGGGACAGGGCAGGACTATGGCTACACCTTC; CDR3 protein: CASSKAGTGQDYGYTF